The table lists the clone carrying this T cell receptor (beta chain) with a few counts. Its antigen is unidentified. This sample stems from a study of T cell responses to AZD1222 COVID-19 vaccine. Across the whole study: The analysis combined second doses at about 4 or about 12 weeks. Whole-study results and caveats: All repertoire sampling was performed exclusively after the peak T cell response. At baseline, just six AZD1222 recipients tested seropositive. Clonal diversity was possibly underestimated; the donors were predominantly white British and more often female.

The CDR3 covers 14 residues. From germline, CDR1 is SGHRS and CDR2 YFSETQ. The V end was cut by 3 bases, the J end by 2 bases, with 11 bases between. TCRdb's table, derived via immunoSEQ multiplex PCR, lists solely in-frame clones and lacks some. Here the sample spans 95,000 to 110,000 clones, 80% to 90% being singletons. The sequencing used peripheral blood, collected on day 0 of AZD1222 vaccination. The sequence came from an adult in good health. This chain connects TRBV5-1 to TRBJ2-5; maybe TRBD1 (6 bases). The CDR3 reads CASSWQGRQETQYF. CDR3 nucleotide sequence: TGCGCCAGCAGCTGGCAGGGGCGGCAAGAGACCCAGTACTTC. Drawing the rest from reference TRBV5-1 and TRBJ2-5, the complete variable domain is KAGVTQTPRYLIKTRGQQVTLSCSPISGHRSVSWYQQTPGQGLQFLFEYFSETQRNKGNFPGRFSGRQFSNSRSEMNVSTLELGDSALYLCASSWQGRQETQYFGPGTRLLVL.